The clone carrying this T cell receptor (beta chain) came up many times. Its target is unknown. The listed TCRdb protein conflicts with the DNA translation at residue 12, and the protein shown is translated directly from the DNA. The gene names given are mouse names. Read sequence stops 3 residues before the CDR3 end, and the germline J gene provides the missing end. The V gene lost 1 base and the J gene lost 4 bases, with 9 bases spanning the gap. Germline V CDR1 and CDR2: NNHDY, SYVADS. This CDR3 has 15 residues. Combined cutaneous lymph node cells underwent sorting by CD4, CD8alpha, NKG2D, NKG2ACE and additional markers. RNA, once extracted, was reverse transcribed into cDNA for use as the sequencing template. Method: immunoSEQ multiplex PCR; TCRdb's copy keeps in-frame clones and lacks some. The record shows 15,000 to 20,000 clones for this sample, with no singletons present. This record belongs to a study of CD8+ T cells in alopecia areata. Study as a whole: Female roughly 7-11-week-old C3H/HeJ recipients received skin from 6-12-month-old C3H/HeJ graft donors with spontaneous alopecia.

Whole-study results and caveats: Scalp sample sequencing also detects resident alphabeta T cells of normal skin. Normal scalp showed lower clonality than lesional scalp, especially alopecia totalis/universalis. Shared TCR sequences were less clear between patients than in mice, possibly partly from HLA diversity.

Sequenced sample: CD8+ T cells sorted from a lymph node. This chain uses TRBV13-3 with TRBJ1-6; a possible D gene is TRBD1 (6 bases). TRBJ1-6 has ORF status, its function being uncertain. The clonotype was recovered from a C3H/HeJ mouse with alopecia areata. MHC haplotype here: H2-k. The CDR3 loop reads CASSDTGTYNSPLYF. Partial CDR3 DNA: TGTGCCAGCAGTGATACCGGGACATATAATTCGCCC.